This T cell receptor (beta chain) was captured in a study of T cells expressing NK-cell markers. At the level of the study: CD3+CD56+NKG2C+, CD3+CD56+NKG2C- and CD3+CD56-NKG2C+ T cells, once sorted, supplied the TCR beta repertoires. Sequenced donors, eight in total, included seven who were HCMV-seropositive and one who was seronegative.

Findings of the study overall: Dominant NKG2C+ clonotype frequencies of about 1.0-8% of CD8+ T cells were measured in about 6 donors.

UMIs accompanied the 5'RACE template switching by which TCR beta cDNA was made. TCRdb reprocessed the 5' RACE reads and keeps a single row for each CDR3 protein, giving no DNA. Its clone listing holds over 250,000 distinct CDR3 sequences. Remarks on this clonotype: The target antigen is unknown.

The CDR3 covers 14 residues. Germline values: CDR1 SEHNR, CDR2 FQNEAQ (reference sequence). The TCR was taken from a woman aged 18 to 75 in good health. The sequenced sample consisted of blood T cells: a sorted CD56 or NKG2C T cell subset, CD4+ or CD8+ T cells, or bulk PBMC T cells (not recorded which). The chain joins TRBV7-9 to TRBJ2-7; there is no DNA to check the TCRdb D call of TRBD2. CDR3 region: CASSLGQALSEQYF.